Listed here is a single TCR beta chain. The antigen remains undetermined. Method: immunoSEQ multiplex PCR; TCRdb's copy keeps in-frame clones and lacks some. The sample lists roughly 100,000 clones; 84% were seen once. This sample was taken from a study of T cell responses to AZD1222 COVID-19 vaccine. Germline V gene sequence: CDR1 SEHNR, CDR2 FQNEAQ (reference sequence). The V and J ends lost 4 bases and 3 bases respectively, with 18 bases between them. The CDR3 has 16 residues. Findings and caveats of the study: All repertoire sampling was performed exclusively after the peak T cell response.

J is TRBJ1-1 and V is TRBV7-9; D remains ambiguous. The source was peripheral blood, collected on day 0 of AZD1222 vaccination. The sequence was obtained from an adult in good health. CDR3 DNA sequence: TGTGCCAGCAGCTCGGGAATAGGCATCATGGACACTGAAGCTTTCTTT. This translates into CASSSGIGIMDTEAFF.